This T cell receptor beta chain was captured by sequencing in a study of technical replicates of blood from a handful of donors (TCRdb year 2017). The CDR3 starts with the cysteine, ends with the phenylalanine, and has 17 residues. Here the CDR3 DNA is all that survives: 51 bases in frame from base 1. For CDR1 and CDR2, the germline V gene lists SQVTM and ANQGSEA. The germline ends are 15 bases apart after V is trimmed by 0 bases and J by 0 bases. Details on this clone: Which antigen it targets is not known. Nothing much larger sits one base from this clone, and base qualities are not available.

Libraries came from the immunoSEQ multiplex PCR assay. In TCRdb, the immuneACCESS table is reduced to in-frame sequences with V and J assigned. These tables do not hold every clone; where another copy was compared, an unresolved V gene accounts for under half, and the others remain unexplained. The sample has about 80,000 clones on record, about 92% of them singletons. The ten largest make up 0.35% to 0.45% of the sample. The sequencing sample was made of T cells isolated from PBMCs. The rearranged chain carries TRBV29-1 and TRBJ1-3; the D gene lacks a confident call. The receptor was isolated from a human donor in good health. The DNA reads TGCAGCGTTGAAGATCCCCTTGGGCAGACCTCTGGAAACACCATATATTTT. It specifies CSVEDPLGQTSGNTIYF.